This section outlines one TCR beta chain sequence together with its context. This clone was recorded only once. This clone's antigen is unknown. Qualities for individual bases were not recorded, and no much larger clone is one base off. CDR1 and CDR2, per the germline V gene, are MDHEN and SYDVKM. Inclusive of the bounding cysteine and phenylalanine, the CDR3 is 15 residues long. Only the CDR3 portion is preserved as DNA: 45 bases, with reading frame beginning at the first base. V was cut back by 6 bases and J by 3 bases, leaving a gap of 12 bases between them. The sample belongs to a study of control samples from healthy donors and cancer patients (dated by TCRdb to the early 2020s). Library prep was done by the immunoSEQ multiplex PCR assay. The clones in this table, taken by TCRdb from immuneACCESS, are in-frame only. Not every clone is retained; where verified, under half of the shortfall comes from an unresolved V gene, and the cause of the rest is unknown. Here the sample has 100,000 or so clones; about 89% occur a single time. About 0.92% of the sample goes to the ten largest clones.

The clonotype originates from a young woman in good health. The specimen was blood. The V and J genes are TRBV28 and TRBJ1-6, with the D gene not clear enough to name. The sequence in DNA is TGTGCCAGCAGCCCGAGGCTTTTCTATAATTCACCCCTCCACTTT. Protein translation: CASSPRLFYNSPLHF.